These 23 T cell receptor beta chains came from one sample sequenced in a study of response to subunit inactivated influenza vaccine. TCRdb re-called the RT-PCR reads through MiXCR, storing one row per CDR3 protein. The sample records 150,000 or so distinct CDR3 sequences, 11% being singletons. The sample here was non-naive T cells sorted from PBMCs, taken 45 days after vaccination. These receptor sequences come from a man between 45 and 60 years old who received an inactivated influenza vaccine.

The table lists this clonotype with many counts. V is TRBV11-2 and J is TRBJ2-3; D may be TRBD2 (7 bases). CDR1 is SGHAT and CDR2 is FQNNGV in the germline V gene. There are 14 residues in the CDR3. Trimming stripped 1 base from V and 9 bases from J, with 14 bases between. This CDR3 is CASSLGPGRGTQYF. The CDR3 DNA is TGTGCCAGCAGCTTAGGCCCGGGGAGGGGGACGCAGTATTTT.

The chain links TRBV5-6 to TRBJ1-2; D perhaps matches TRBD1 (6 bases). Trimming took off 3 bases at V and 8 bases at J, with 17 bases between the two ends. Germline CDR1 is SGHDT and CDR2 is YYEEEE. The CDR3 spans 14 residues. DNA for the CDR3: TGTGCCAGCAGCTCCCTCCGGGGGGCGAAAGGCTACACCTTC. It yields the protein CASSSLRGAKGYTF.

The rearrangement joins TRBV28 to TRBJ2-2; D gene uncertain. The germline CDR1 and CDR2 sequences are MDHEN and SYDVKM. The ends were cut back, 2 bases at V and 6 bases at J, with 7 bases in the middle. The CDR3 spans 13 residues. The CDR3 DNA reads TGTGCCAGCAGTTTAGGGAAAGCCGGGGAGCTGTTTTTT. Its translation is CASSLGKAGELFF.

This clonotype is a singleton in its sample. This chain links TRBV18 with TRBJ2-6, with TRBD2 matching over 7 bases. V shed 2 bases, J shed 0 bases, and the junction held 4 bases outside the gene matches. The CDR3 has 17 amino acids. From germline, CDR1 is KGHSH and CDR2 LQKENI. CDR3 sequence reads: CASSPSTGGSGANVLTF. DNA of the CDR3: TGTGCCAGCTCACCATCGACGGGGGGCTCTGGGGCCAACGTCCTGACTTTC.

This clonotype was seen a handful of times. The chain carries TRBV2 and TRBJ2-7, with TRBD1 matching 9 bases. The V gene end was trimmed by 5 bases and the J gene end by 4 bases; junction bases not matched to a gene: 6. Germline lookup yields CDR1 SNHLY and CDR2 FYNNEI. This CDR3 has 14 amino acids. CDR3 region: CASSLNRGPYEQYF. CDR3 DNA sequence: TGTGCCAGCAGTCTGAACAGGGGGCCGTACGAGCAGTACTTC.

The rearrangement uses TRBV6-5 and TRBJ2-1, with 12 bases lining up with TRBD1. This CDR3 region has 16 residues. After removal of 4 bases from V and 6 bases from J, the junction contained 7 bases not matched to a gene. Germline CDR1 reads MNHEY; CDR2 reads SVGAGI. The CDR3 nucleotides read TGTGCCAGCAGTTTTCTGGGACAGGGGGCCGTCAATGAGCAGTTCTTC. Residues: CASSFLGQGAVNEQFF.

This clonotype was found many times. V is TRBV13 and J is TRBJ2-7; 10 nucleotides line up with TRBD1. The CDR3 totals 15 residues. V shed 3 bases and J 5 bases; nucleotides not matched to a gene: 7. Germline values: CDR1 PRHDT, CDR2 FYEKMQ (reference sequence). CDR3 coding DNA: TGTGCCAGCAGCTTCGCGGGACAGGGGATAAACGAGCAGTACTTC. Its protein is CASSFAGQGINEQYF.

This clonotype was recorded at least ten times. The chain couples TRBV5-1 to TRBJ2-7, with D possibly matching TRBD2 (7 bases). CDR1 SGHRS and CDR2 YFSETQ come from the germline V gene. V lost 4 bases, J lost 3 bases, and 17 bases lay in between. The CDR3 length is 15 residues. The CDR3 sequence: CASSTTGGNDYEQYF. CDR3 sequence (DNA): TGCGCCAGCAGCACCACGGGGGGCAACGACTACGAGCAGTACTTC. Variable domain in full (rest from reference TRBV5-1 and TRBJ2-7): KAGVTQTPRYLIKTRGQQVTLSCSPISGHRSVSWYQQTPGQGLQFLFEYFSETQRNKGNFPGRFSGRQFSNSRSEMNVSTLELGDSALYLCASSTTGGNDYEQYFGPGTRLTVT.

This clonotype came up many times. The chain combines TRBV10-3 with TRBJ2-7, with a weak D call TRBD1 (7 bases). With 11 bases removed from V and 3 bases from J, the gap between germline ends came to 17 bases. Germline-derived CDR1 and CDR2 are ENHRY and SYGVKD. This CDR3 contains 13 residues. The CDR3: CAASEGQSYEQYF. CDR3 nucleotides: TGTGCCGCCTCGGAGGGACAGAGCTACGAGCAGTACTTC.

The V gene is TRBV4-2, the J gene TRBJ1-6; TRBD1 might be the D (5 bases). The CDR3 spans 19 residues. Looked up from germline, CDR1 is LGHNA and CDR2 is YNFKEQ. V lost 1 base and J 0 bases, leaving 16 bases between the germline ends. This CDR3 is CASSQGHARQSSYNSPLHF. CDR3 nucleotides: TGTGCCAGCAGCCAAGGCCACGCTCGACAGAGCTCCTATAATTCACCCCTCCACTTT.

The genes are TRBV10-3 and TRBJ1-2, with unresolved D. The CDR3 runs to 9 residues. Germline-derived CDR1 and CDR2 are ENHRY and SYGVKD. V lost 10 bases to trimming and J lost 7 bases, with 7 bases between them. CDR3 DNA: TGTGCCAATAGGGCTGGCTACACCTTC. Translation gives CANRAGYTF.

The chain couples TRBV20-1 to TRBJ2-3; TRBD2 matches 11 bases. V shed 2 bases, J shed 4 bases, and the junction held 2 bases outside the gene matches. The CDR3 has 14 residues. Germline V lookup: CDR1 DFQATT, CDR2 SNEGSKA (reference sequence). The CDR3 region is CSARLAGGPDTQYF. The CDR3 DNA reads TGCAGTGCTAGACTAGCGGGAGGCCCAGATACGCAGTATTTT.

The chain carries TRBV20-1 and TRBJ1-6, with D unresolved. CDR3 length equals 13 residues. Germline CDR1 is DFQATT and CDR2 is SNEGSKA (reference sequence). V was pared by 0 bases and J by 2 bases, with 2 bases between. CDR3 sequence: CSARDPYNSPLHF. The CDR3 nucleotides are TGCAGTGCTAGAGATCCCTATAATTCACCCCTCCACTTT.

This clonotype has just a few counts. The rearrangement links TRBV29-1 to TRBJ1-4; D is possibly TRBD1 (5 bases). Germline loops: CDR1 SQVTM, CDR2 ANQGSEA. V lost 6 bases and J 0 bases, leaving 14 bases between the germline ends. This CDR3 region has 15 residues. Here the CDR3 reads CSVASRGATNEKLFF. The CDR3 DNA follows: TGCAGCGTAGCATCGAGGGGTGCAACTAATGAAAAACTGTTTTTT.

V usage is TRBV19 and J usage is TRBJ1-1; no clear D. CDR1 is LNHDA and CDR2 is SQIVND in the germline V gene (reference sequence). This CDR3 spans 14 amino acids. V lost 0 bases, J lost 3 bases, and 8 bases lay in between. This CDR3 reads CASSIEAGDTEAFF. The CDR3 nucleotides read TGTGCCAGTAGTATAGAGGCGGGCGACACTGAAGCTTTCTTT. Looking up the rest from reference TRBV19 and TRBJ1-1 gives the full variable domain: DGGITQSPKYLFRKEGQNVTLSCEQNLNHDAMYWYRQDPGQGLRLIYYSQIVNDFQKGDIAEGYSVSREKKESFPLTVTSAQKNPTAFYLCASSIEAGDTEAFFGQGTRLTVV.

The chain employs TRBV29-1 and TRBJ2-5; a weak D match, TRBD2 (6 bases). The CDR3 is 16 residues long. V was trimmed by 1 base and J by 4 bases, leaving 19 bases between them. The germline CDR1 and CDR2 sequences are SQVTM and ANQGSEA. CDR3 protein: CSVEGAGNGARETQYF. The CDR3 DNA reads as TGCAGCGTTGAAGGGGCGGGAAACGGAGCTCGAGAGACCCAGTACTTC.

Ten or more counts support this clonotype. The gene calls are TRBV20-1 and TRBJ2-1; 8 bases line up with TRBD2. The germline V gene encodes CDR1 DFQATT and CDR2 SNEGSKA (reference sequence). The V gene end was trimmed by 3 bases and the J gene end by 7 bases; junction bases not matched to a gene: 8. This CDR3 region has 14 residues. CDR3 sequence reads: CSARRTSGGNEQFF. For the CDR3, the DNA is TGCAGTGCTAGGAGAACTAGCGGAGGGAATGAGCAGTTCTTC.

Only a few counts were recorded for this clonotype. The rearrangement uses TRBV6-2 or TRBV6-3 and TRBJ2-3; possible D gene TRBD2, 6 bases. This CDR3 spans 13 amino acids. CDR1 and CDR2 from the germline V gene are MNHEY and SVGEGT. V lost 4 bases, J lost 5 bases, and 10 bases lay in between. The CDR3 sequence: CASSSRGGDTQYF. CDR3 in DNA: TGTGCCAGCAGTTCGAGGGGAGGAGATACGCAGTATTTT.

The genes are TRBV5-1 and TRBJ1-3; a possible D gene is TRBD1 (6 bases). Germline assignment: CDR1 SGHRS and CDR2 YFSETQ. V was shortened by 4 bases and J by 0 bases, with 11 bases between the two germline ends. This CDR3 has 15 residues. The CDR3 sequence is CASSAGQHSGNTIYF. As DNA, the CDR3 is TGCGCCAGCAGCGCGGGACAACACTCTGGAAACACCATATATTTT.

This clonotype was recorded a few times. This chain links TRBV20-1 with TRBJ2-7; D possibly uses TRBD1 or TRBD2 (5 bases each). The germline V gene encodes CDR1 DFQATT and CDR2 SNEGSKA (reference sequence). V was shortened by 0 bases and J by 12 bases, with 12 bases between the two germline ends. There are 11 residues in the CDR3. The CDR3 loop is CSARDRRTLYF. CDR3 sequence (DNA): TGCAGTGCTAGAGACCGGAGGACACTGTACTTC.

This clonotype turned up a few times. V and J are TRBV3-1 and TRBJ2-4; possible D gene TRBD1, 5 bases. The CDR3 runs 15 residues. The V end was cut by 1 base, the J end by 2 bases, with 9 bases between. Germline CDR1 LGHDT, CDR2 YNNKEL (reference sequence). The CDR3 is CASSQVRVSKNIQYF. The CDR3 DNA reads TGTGCCAGCAGCCAAGTCAGGGTTTCCAAAAACATTCAGTACTTC.

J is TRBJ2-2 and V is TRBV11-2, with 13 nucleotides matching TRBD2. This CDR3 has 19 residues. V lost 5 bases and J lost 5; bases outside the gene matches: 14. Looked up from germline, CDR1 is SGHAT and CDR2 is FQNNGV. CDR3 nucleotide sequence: TGTGCCAGCAGCCTACGGACTAGCGGGAGAGCACAGGGGACCGGGGAGCTGTTTTTT. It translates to CASSLRTSGRAQGTGELFF.

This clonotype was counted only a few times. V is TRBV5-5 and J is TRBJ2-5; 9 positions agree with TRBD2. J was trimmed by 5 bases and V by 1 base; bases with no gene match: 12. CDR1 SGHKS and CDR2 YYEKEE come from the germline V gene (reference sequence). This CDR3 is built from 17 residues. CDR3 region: CASSLSLAGRTGETQYF. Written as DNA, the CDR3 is TGTGCCAGCAGCTTGTCCCTAGCGGGGCGAACAGGGGAGACCCAGTACTTC.